Listed here are 7 T cell receptor beta chains from one sample, sequenced in a study of glioma-infiltrating T cells after dendritic cell vaccination. Generated by immunoSEQ multiplex PCR, the TCRdb table keeps only in-frame clones and is missing some. The sample consists of approximately 64,000 clones, about 81% of them appearing once. The input for sequencing was blood, taken before dendritic cell vaccination. These receptors came from a human donor with glioblastoma.

This chain connects TRBV5-5 to TRBJ2-1, with TRBD2 identical over 7 bases. Germline loops: CDR1 SGHKS, CDR2 YYEKEE (reference sequence). The CDR3 sequence is 16 residues long. Trimming cost V 3 bases and J 0 bases; bases outside gene matches: 6. CDR3 in amino acids: CASSSGAGSSYNEQFF. CDR3 DNA: TGTGCCAGCAGCTCCGGAGCGGGGAGCTCCTACAATGAGCAGTTCTTC. Looking up the rest from reference TRBV5-5 and TRBJ2-1 gives the full variable domain: DAGVTQSPTHLIKTRGQQVTLRCSPISGHKSVSWYQQVLGQGPQFIFQYYEKEERGRGNFPDRFSARQFPNYSSELNVNALLLGDSALYLCASSSGAGSSYNEQFFGPGTRLTVL.

The table lists this clone with a few counts. The gene calls are TRBV18 and TRBJ2-3, with a weak D call TRBD2 (7 bases). V dropped 10 bases and J dropped 3 bases, with 23 bases sitting between them. The CDR3 is 16 residues long. Germline CDR1 is KGHSH and CDR2 is LQKENI. The CDR3 here is CATSPVGGAATDTQYF. The CDR3 coding sequence is TGTGCCACCTCTCCTGTTGGGGGGGCTGCGACAGATACGCAGTATTTT.

This rearrangement joins TRBV6-1 to TRBJ1-4; D remains unclear. Looked up from germline, CDR1 is MNHNS and CDR2 is SASEGT. V was pared by 3 bases and J by 3 bases, with 20 bases between. This CDR3 region has 18 residues. The CDR3 is CASSDVWQITLPNEKLFF. CDR3 coding DNA: TGTGCCAGCAGTGACGTTTGGCAGATAACCCTCCCTAATGAAAAACTGTTTTTT.

This clone was observed once. The V call is TRBV7-9, the J call TRBJ2-3; the match to TRBD1 covers 12 bases. V dropped 5 bases and J dropped 5; count of bases not matched to a gene: 8. Germline CDR1 reads SEHNR; CDR2 reads FQNEAQ (reference sequence). The CDR3 extends over 16 amino acids. CDR3 bases: TGTGCCAGCAGCGCCCGGGACAGGGGGCGAGGAGATACGCAGTATTTT. Translation: CASSARDRGRGDTQYF.

The chain employs TRBV6-5 and TRBJ1-2; 8 bases fit TRBD1. Per the germline V gene, CDR1 is MNHEY and CDR2 is SVGAGI. The CDR3 totals 14 residues. The ends lost 4 bases at V and 2 bases at J; junction bases unmatched: 3. The CDR3 protein is CASSSTGVNYGYTF. CDR3 DNA sequence: TGTGCCAGCAGTTCGACAGGGGTGAACTATGGCTACACCTTC.

CDR3 DNA: TGTGCCAGCAGCTTAGGGGCCCCGCAGTCAGTCACCGGGGAGCTGTTTTTT. It specifies CASSLGAPQSVTGELFF. The rearrangement links TRBV7-2 to TRBJ2-2; D remains ambiguous. V shed 1 base and J shed 4 bases, with 16 bases lying between them. The V gene's germline CDR1 is SGHTA and CDR2 FQGNSA. The CDR3 covers 17 residues.

This clone has more than one count but fewer than ten. This chain connects TRBV7-2 to TRBJ1-5; 8 bases line up with TRBD1. The CDR3 loop spans 13 amino acids. Unmatched junction bases numbered 4, after V lost 5 bases and J lost 7 bases. Germline loops: CDR1 SGHTA, CDR2 FQGNSA. The CDR3 loop is CASSPDREQPQHF. The DNA of the CDR3 is TGTGCCAGCAGCCCGGACAGGGAGCAGCCCCAGCATTTT.